This T cell receptor beta chain emerged from a study of response to subunit inactivated influenza vaccine. Study findings and constraints: The authors offered the suggestion that each seasonal influenza vaccination recruits few new T cells.

TCRdb reprocessed the RT-PCR reads via MiXCR and lists one record per CDR3 protein. Of about 830,000 distinct CDR3 sequences listed, less than 20% are singletons. As regards this clonotype: Its antigen is undetermined.

The starting material was PBMCs from blood, obtained roughly 5 days after vaccination. This sequence was found in a middle-aged man who received an inactivated influenza vaccine.

The CDR3 spells CASSVELAGFNTGELFF. The CDR3, as DNA: TGTGCCAGCAGCGTAGAACTAGCGGGGTTTAACACCGGGGAGCTGTTTTTT. The chain employs TRBV9 and TRBJ2-2, with TRBD2 matching over 10 bases. Germline CDR1 and CDR2: SGDLS and YYNGEE. The junction had 4 bases not matched to a gene; V was cut back by 0 bases and J by 2 bases. This CDR3 contains 17 residues.